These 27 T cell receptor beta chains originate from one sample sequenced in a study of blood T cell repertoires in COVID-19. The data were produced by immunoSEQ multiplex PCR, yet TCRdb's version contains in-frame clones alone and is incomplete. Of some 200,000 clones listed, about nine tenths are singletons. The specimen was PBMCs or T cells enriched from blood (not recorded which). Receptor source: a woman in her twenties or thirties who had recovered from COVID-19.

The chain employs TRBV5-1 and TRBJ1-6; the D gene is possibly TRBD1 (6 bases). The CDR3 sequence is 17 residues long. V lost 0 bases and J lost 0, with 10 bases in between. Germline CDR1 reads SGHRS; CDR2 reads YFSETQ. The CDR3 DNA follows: TGCGCCAGCAGCTTGGGGGGGGGCAACTCCTATAATTCACCCCTCCACTTT. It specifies CASSLGGGNSYNSPLHF.

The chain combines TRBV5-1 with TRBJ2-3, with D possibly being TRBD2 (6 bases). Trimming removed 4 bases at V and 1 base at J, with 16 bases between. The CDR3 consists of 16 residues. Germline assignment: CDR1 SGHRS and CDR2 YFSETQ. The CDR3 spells CASSGGYTRGTDTQYF. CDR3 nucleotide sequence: TGCGCCAGCAGCGGGGGGTACACAAGGGGCACAGATACGCAGTATTTT.

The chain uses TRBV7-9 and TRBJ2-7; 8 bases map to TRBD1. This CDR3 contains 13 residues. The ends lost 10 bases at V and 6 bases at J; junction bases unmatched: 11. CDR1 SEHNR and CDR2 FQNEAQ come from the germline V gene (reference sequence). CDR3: CAIQGQGVPEQYF. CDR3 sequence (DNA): TGTGCCATCCAAGGACAGGGCGTCCCCGAGCAGTACTTC.

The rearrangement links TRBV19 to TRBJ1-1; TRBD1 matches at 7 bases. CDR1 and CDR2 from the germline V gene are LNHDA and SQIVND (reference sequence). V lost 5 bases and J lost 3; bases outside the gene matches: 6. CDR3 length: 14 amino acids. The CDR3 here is CASSPLDRDTEAFF. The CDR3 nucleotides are TGTGCCAGTAGTCCCCTTGACAGGGACACTGAAGCTTTCTTT.

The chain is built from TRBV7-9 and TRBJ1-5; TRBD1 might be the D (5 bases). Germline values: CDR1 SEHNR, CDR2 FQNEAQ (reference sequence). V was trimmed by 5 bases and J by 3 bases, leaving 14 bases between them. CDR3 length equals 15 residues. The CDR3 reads CASSPGGANNQPQHF. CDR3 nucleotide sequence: TGTGCCAGCAGCCCCGGCGGGGCCAACAATCAGCCCCAGCATTTT.

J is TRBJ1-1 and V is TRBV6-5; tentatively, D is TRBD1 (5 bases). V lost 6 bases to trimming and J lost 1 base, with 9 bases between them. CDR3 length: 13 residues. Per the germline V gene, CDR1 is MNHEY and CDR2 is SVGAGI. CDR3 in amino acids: CASSDGQNTEAFF. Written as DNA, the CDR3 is TGTGCCAGCAGCGACGGACAGAACACTGAAGCTTTCTTT.

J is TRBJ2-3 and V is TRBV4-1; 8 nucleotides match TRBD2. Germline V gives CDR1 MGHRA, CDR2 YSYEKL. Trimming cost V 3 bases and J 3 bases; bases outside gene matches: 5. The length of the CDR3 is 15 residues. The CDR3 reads CASSQAGGGTDTQYF. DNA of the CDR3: TGCGCCAGCAGCCAGGCGGGAGGTGGGACAGATACGCAGTATTTT.

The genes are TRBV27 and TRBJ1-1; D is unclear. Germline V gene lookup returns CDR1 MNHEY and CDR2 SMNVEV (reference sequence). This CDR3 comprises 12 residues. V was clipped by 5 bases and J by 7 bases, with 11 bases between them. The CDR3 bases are TGTGCCAGCAGTCCAGGAGGGAATGAAGCTTTCTTT. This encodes CASSPGGNEAFF.

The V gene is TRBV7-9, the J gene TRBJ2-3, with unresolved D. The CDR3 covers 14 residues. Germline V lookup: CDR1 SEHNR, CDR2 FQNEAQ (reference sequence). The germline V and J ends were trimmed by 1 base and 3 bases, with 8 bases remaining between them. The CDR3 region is CASSLGYPTDTQYF. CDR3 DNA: TGTGCCAGCAGCTTAGGCTACCCAACAGATACGCAGTATTTT.

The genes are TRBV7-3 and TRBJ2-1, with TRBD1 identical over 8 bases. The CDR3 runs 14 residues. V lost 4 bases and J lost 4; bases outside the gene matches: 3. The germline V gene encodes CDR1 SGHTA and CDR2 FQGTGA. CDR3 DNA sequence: TGTGCCAGCAGCTCGACAGGGGAATACAATGAGCAGTTCTTC. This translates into CASSSTGEYNEQFF.

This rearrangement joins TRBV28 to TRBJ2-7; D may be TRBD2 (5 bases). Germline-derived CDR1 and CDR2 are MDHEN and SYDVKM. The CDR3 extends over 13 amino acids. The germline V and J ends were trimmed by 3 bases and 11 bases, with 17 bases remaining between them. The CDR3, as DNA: TGTGCCAGCAGTTTGCGGGCAGCCGATCTAAAGTACTTC. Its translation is CASSLRAADLKYF.

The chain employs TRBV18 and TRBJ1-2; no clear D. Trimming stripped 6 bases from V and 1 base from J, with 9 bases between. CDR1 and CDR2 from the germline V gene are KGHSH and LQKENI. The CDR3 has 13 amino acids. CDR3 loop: CASSISVNYGYTF. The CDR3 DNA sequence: TGTGCCAGCTCTATTTCCGTTAACTATGGCTACACCTTC.

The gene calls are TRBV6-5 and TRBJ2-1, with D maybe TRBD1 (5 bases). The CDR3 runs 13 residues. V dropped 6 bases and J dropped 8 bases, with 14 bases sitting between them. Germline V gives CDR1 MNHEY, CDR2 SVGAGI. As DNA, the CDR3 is TGTGCCAGCAGCCCGTTCAGGGTTGATGAGCAGTTCTTC. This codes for CASSPFRVDEQFF.

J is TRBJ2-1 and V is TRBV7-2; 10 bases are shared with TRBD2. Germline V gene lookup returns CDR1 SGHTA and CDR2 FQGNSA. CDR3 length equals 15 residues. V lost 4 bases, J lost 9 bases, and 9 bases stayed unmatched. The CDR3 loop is CASSSTGTSVTEQFF. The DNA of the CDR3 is TGTGCCAGCAGCTCCACCGGGACTAGCGTAACTGAGCAGTTCTTC.

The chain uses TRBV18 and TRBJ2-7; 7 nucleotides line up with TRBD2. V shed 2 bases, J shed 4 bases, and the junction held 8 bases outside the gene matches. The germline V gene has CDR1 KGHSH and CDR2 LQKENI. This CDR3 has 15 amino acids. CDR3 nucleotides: TGTGCCAGCTCACCAGTCGCGGGAGCCGGGTACGAGCAGTACTTC. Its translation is CASSPVAGAGYEQYF.

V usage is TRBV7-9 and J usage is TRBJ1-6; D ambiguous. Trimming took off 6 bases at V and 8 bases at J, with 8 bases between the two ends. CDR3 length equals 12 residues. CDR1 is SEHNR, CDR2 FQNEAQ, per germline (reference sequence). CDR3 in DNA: TGTGCCAGCAGAGTACAGCATTCACCCCTCCACTTT. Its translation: CASRVQHSPLHF.

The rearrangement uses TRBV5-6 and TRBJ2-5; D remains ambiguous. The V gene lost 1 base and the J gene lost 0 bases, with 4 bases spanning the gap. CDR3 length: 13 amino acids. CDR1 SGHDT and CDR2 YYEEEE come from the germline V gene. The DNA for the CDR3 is TGTGCCAGCAGCTTGCTGTACCAAGAGACCCAGTACTTC. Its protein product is CASSLLYQETQYF.

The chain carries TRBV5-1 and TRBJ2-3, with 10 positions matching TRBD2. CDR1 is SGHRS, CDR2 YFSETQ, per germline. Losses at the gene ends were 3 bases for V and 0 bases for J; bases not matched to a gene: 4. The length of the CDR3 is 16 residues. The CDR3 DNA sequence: TGCGCCAGCAGCTCTACTAGCGGGGAGAGCACAGATACGCAGTATTTT. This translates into CASSSTSGESTDTQYF.

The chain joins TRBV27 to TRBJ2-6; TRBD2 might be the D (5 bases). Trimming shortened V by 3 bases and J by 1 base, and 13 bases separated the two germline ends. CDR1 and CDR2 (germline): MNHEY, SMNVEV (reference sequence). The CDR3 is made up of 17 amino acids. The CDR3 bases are TGTGCCAGCAGTTTGGGGAGACCCTATTCTGGGGCCAACGTCCTGACTTTC. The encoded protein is CASSLGRPYSGANVLTF.

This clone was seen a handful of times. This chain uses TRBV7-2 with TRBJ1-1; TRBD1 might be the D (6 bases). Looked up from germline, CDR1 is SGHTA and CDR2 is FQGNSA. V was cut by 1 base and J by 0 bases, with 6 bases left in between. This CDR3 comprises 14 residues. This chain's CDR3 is CASSLDRVNTEAFF. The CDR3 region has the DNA TGTGCCAGCAGCTTAGACAGGGTGAACACTGAAGCTTTCTTT.

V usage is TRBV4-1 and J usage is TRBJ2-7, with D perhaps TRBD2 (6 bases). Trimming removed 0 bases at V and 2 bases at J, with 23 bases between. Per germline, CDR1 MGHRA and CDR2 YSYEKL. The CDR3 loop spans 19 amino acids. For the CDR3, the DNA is TGCGCCAGCAGCCAAGATCCCGGGGGAATGCAGGAACCTACCTACGAGCAGTACTTC. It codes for CASSQDPGGMQEPTYEQYF.

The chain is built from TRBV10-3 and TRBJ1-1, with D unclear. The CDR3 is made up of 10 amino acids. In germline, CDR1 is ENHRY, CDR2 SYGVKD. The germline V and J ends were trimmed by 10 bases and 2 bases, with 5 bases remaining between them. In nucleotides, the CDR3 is TGTGCCACAGGAAACACTGAAGCTTTCTTT. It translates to CATGNTEAFF.

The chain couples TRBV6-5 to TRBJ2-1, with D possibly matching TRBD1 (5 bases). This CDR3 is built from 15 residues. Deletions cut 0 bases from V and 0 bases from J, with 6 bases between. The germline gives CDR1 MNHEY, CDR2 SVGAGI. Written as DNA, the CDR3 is TGTGCCAGCAGTTACTCAGACAGCTCCTACAATGAGCAGTTCTTC. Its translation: CASSYSDSSYNEQFF.

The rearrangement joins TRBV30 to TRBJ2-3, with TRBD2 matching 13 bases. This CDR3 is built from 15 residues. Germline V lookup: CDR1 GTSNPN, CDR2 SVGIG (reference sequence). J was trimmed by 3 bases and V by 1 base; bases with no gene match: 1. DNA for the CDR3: TGTGCCTGGAGTGGACTAGCGGGGGGAACAGATACGCAGTATTTT. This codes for CAWSGLAGGTDTQYF.

The CDR3 sequence is CASSKQGAEAFF. The CDR3, as DNA: TGTGCCAGCAGTAAACAGGGCGCTGAAGCTTTCTTT. The chain combines TRBV2 with TRBJ1-1; D perhaps matches TRBD1 (6 bases). The CDR3 has 12 residues. Germline V gene sequence: CDR1 SNHLY, CDR2 FYNNEI. With 5 bases removed from V and 6 bases from J, the gap between germline ends came to 10 bases.

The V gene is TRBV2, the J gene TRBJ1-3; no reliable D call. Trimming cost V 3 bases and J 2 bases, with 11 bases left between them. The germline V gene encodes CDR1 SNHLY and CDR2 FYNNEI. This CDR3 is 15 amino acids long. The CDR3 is CASSDESLPGNTIYF. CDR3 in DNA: TGTGCCAGCAGTGACGAGAGCTTACCTGGAAACACCATATATTTT.

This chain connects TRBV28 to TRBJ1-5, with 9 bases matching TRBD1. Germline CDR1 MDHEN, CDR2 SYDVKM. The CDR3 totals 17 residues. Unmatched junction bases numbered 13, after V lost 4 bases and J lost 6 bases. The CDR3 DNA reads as TGTGCCAGCAGTTCGACAGGGGGAGGATTGGGCAGTCAGCCCCAGCATTTT. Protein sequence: CASSSTGGGLGSQPQHF.